These T cell receptor beta chains were read from a single sample in a study of early T cells in non-severe SARS-CoV-2 infection. In TCRdb, the 5' RACE reads were re-called with MiXCR into one record per CDR3 protein. The table records roughly 47,000 distinct CDR3 sequences, roughly 6% of them present only once. Here the sequenced sample was whole blood, taken at baseline. The receptors originated from an adult who was a healthcare worker with PCR-confirmed SARS-CoV-2 infection or an uninfected control (not recorded which). The CDR3 runs from the conserved cysteine through the conserved F or W. The D gene is left open where the match is weak. Part of the rows lack a size; the others show once, few, many or a class for expanded clones.

>TRBJ2-1|few|TRBV9|.|16
TGTGCCAGCAGCGTAGCGGGGCAAGGTTTGGTGGGTGAGCAGTTCTTC
CASSVAGQGLVGEQFF
>TRBJ1-1|few|TRBV20-1|.|11
TGCAGTGCTGTTTCTGGGACTGAAGCTTTCTTT
CSAVSGTEAFF
>TRBJ1-1|few|TRBV27|.|14
TGTGCCAGCAGTCGCCTCGACATGAACACTGAAGCTTTCTTT
CASSRLDMNTEAFF
>TRBJ2-7|many|TRBV10-3|.|14
TGTGCCATCAGTGGGGGACGGATCTCCTACGAGCAGTACTTC
CAISGGRISYEQYF
>TRBJ2-3|many|TRBV19|.|14
TGTGCCAGTAGTATAAAAAGCAGGGGTGGTACGCAGTATTTT
CASSIKSRGGTQYF
>TRBJ2-1|.|TRBV10-3|TRBD2|17
TGTGCCATCAGTGAATCGGGGCCAGCGGGGGAGTACAATGAGCAGTTCTTC
CAISESGPAGEYNEQFF
>TRBJ2-1|few|TRBV7-9|.|15
TGTGCCAGCATCCCAGGAGGGTCCTCCCACAATGAGCAGTTCTTC
CASIPGGSSHNEQFF
>TRBJ2-3|.|TRBV5-1|.|13
TGCGCCAGCAGCTTGGGACCCGGTGGTACGCAGTATTTT
CASSLGPGGTQYF
>TRBJ2-2|many|TRBV4-1|.|15
TGCGCCAGCAGCCAAGTTTGGGGGCAGGCCGGGGAGCTGTTTTTT
CASSQVWGQAGELFF
>TRBJ1-6|many|TRBV5-6|TRBD1|15
TGTGCCAGCAGCTGGGACAGGGAGGCCGATTCACCCCTCCACTTT
CASSWDREADSPLHF
>TRBJ2-5|.|TRBV7-9|TRBD1|13
TGTGCCAGCAGCAGCAGGGTGGACAGGGCCCAGTACTTC
CASSSRVDRAQYF
>TRBJ2-3|few|TRBV29-1|.|10
TGCAGCGTTGAGAGGGGGGGCAGGGATTTT
CSVERGGRDF
>TRBJ1-3|many|TRBV6-5|.|13
TGTGCCAGCAGTCCGAACTCTGGAAACACCATATATTTT
CASSPNSGNTIYF
>TRBJ1-2|few|TRBV19|.|13
TGTGCCAGTAGTATTTCCGGGGCCTATGGCTACACCTTC
CASSISGAYGYTF
>TRBJ1-2|few|TRBV2|TRBD1|13
TGTGCCAGCAGCGGAACAGGGGGCGGTGGCTACACCTTC
CASSGTGGGGYTF
>TRBJ2-2|many|TRBV10-1|.|15
TGCGCCAGCACCATGACAATCGGGGTCCCCGGGGAGCTGTTTTTT
CASTMTIGVPGELFF
>TRBJ2-2|.|TRBV7-2|.|15
TGTGCCAGCAGCTTATCCGCGGAGACCACCGGGGAGCTGTTTTTT
CASSLSAETTGELFF
>TRBJ2-1|few|TRBV25-1|.|14
TGTGCCAGCAGTGAAATGCAGGGCTACAATGAGCAGTTCTTC
CASSEMQGYNEQFF
>TRBJ1-1|few|TRBV14|.|14
TGTGCCAGCAGCCAAGCTTTTGGGGGCACTGAAGCTTTCTTT
CASSQAFGGTEAFF
>TRBJ2-5|.|TRBV7-6|.|15
TGTGCCAGCAGCTTAGCGCAGGGCAGCTGGGAGACCCAGTACTTC
CASSLAQGSWETQYF
>TRBJ2-1|medium-sized|TRBV6-2/TRBV6-3|.|14
TGTGCCAGCAGTTACTCCGGGGACTACAATGAGCAGTTCTTC
CASSYSGDYNEQFF
>TRBJ1-4|many|TRBV7-9|.|14
TGTGCCAGCAGCCCAGGGGAAACTAATGAAAAACTGTTTTTT
CASSPGETNEKLFF
>TRBJ2-5|many|TRBV14|.|15
TGTGCCAGCAGCCAAGGGGGGCGTCTGGGAGAGACCCAGTACTTC
CASSQGGRLGETQYF
>TRBJ1-3|many|TRBV29-1|.|13
TGCAGCGTTGAAGGGACTACTGGAAACACCATATATTTT
CSVEGTTGNTIYF
>TRBJ1-4|.|TRBV20-1|TRBD1|14
TGCAGTGCTAGACCGGATGACAGGGATGAAAAACTGTTTTTT
CSARPDDRDEKLFF
>TRBJ1-1|many|TRBV12-3/TRBV12-4|.|16
TGTGCCAGCAGTTTTGTTAAAGTTGGACAGAACACTGAAGCTTTCTTT
CASSFVKVGQNTEAFF
>TRBJ1-2|.|TRBV9|TRBD1|14
TGTGCCAGCAGCGTAGGGGACAGTAACTATGGCTACACCTTC
CASSVGDSNYGYTF
>TRBJ2-7|few|TRBV3-1|.|11
TGTGCCAGCCGGGGGGCTTACGAGCAGTACTTC
CASRGAYEQYF
>TRBJ2-3|many|TRBV11-3|.|17
TGTGCCAGCAGCTTAGGCATTCCCGAGGGGTTCGGAGATACGCAGTATTTT
CASSLGIPEGFGDTQYF
>TRBJ2-3|.|TRBV7-3|.|14
TGTGCCAGCAGCTCGACCCATAGCACAGATACGCAGTATTTT
CASSSTHSTDTQYF